This TCR beta chain was recovered during a study of T cells in Graves' hyperthyroidism and ophthalmopathy. RNA transcripts served as the template for amplifying TCR beta CDR3 regions. When the TCR CDR3 underwent first-round RT-PCR, the HTBI primer set was used. TCRdb ran MiXCR on the multiplex PCR reads and lists one entry per CDR3 protein. The table has under 450,000 distinct CDR3 sequences, approximately 15% seen once. This clonotype was detected ten times or more. Germline lookup yields CDR1 LNHDA and CDR2 SQIVND (reference sequence). This CDR3 is built from 14 residues. Trimming took 7 bases from V and 3 from J, leaving 13 bases between them.

Sequencing used blood. The clonotype originates from a man in his thirties or forties with Graves' hyperthyroidism that later progressed to Graves' ophthalmopathy. The chain recombines TRBV19 with TRBJ1-3, with TRBD1 as a possible D gene (6 bases). The DNA of the CDR3 is TGTGCCAGTAACACAGGGACGTATGGAAACACCATATATTTT. This encodes CASNTGTYGNTIYF.